This is a list of T cell receptor beta chains from one sample in a study of OX40 agonist ivuxolimab in advanced cancers. Here immunoSEQ multiplex PCR was the method, and the copy in TCRdb shows in-frame clones only, minus some. The sample gives approximately 100,000 clones, less than 95% of which show up once; roughly 1.6% is in the top ten. Specimen: CD4+ or CD8+ T cells sorted from blood, collected in a trial of the OX40 agonist ivuxolimab. All receptors come from an adult with an advanced solid tumor such as melanoma, head and neck, liver or kidney cancer. The CDR3 runs from the conserved cysteine through the conserved F or W. Fields, in order: V gene, J gene, CDR3 protein.

V gene: TRBV28; J gene: TRBJ1-3; CDR3 protein: CASRIQGAAGNTIYF
V gene: TRBV14; J gene: TRBJ1-1; CDR3 protein: CASSQDWAGLSTEAFF
V gene: TRBV4-3; J gene: TRBJ2-3; CDR3 protein: CASSQETGGPDTQYF
V gene: TRBV19; J gene: TRBJ1-5; CDR3 protein: CASSIFGVGDLAPNQPQHF
V gene: TRBV9; J gene: TRBJ2-1; CDR3 protein: CASSVAQGTYNEQFF
V gene: TRBV28; J gene: TRBJ1-5; CDR3 protein: CATEIPGQGAIQPQHF
V gene: TRBV28; J gene: TRBJ2-3; CDR3 protein: CASSSPPRSGTDTQYF
V gene: TRBV25-1; J gene: TRBJ1-2; CDR3 protein: CASSEYRQEVYGYTF
V gene: TRBV6-5; J gene: TRBJ2-5; CDR3 protein: CASSYREAQYF
V gene: TRBV7-2; J gene: TRBJ2-7; CDR3 protein: CASSFSHGWASEQYF
V gene: TRBV27; J gene: TRBJ2-3; CDR3 protein: CASSRRDRGRDTQYF
V gene: TRBV4-1; J gene: TRBJ2-3; CDR3 protein: CASSQDEPGTSGRYTQYF
V gene: TRBV6-5; J gene: TRBJ1-1; CDR3 protein: CASSRQSMNTEAFF
V gene: TRBV7-3; J gene: TRBJ2-3; CDR3 protein: CASSLTSGGSATQYF
V gene: TRBV5-1; J gene: TRBJ2-4; CDR3 protein: CASSPGTNLGAKNIQYF
V gene: TRBV4-1; J gene: TRBJ1-5; CDR3 protein: CASSSYRGHNQPQHF
V gene: TRBV29-1; J gene: TRBJ2-1; CDR3 protein: CSVGTSGTYNEQFF
V gene: TRBV7-8; J gene: TRBJ2-2; CDR3 protein: CASSLVGMGGIGELFF
V gene: TRBV28; J gene: TRBJ1-3; CDR3 protein: CASSSPGLQGGNTIYF
V gene: TRBV11-2; J gene: TRBJ2-3; CDR3 protein: CASSASSPTTDTQYF
V gene: TRBV7-9; J gene: TRBJ1-2; CDR3 protein: CASSLDRGRGGYTF
V gene: TRBV5-4; J gene: TRBJ1-2; CDR3 protein: CASSLDQGDNYGYTF
V gene: TRBV5-6; J gene: TRBJ1-2; CDR3 protein: CASSVEQGALTGYTF
V gene: TRBV19; J gene: TRBJ2-7; CDR3 protein: CASSPDLAALPEQYF
V gene: TRBV5-6; J gene: TRBJ2-5; CDR3 protein: CASSHTLHGTGGQTQYF
V gene: TRBV19; J gene: TRBJ2-1; CDR3 protein: CASSIDGSSYNEQFF
V gene: TRBV18; J gene: TRBJ2-6; CDR3 protein: CASSPSTGSGANVLTF
V gene: TRBV6-5; J gene: TRBJ1-3; CDR3 protein: CASSARGSGNTIYF
V gene: TRBV6-1; J gene: TRBJ2-1; CDR3 protein: CASRVAGTSYNEQFF
V gene: TRBV7-3; J gene: TRBJ1-1; CDR3 protein: CASSHRVGEAFF
V gene: TRBV4-3; J gene: TRBJ2-7; CDR3 protein: CASSQGGSGRIPYEQYF
V gene: TRBV28; J gene: TRBJ1-4; CDR3 protein: CASSLSRRGAGEKLFF
V gene: TRBV19; J gene: TRBJ1-2; CDR3 protein: CASRSAGEWYGYTF
V gene: TRBV9; J gene: TRBJ1-1; CDR3 protein: CASRAGGLVGTEAFF
V gene: TRBV28; J gene: TRBJ2-2; CDR3 protein: CASSLPWGQANTGELFF
V gene: TRBV6-5; J gene: TRBJ1-2; CDR3 protein: CASRGFVMRGYTF
V gene: TRBV5-1; J gene: TRBJ2-7; CDR3 protein: CASSLGGGGTPYEQYF
V gene: TRBV6-5; J gene: TRBJ2-3; CDR3 protein: CASSYGGSTDTQYF
V gene: TRBV19; J gene: TRBJ2-7; CDR3 protein: CASSTGSSHYEQYF
V gene: TRBV9; J gene: TRBJ1-2; CDR3 protein: CASSPGTGGFGYTF
V gene: TRBV28; J gene: TRBJ1-2; CDR3 protein: CASSPPELTGGRADGYTF
V gene: TRBV5-6; J gene: TRBJ1-1; CDR3 protein: CASSYRDLNTEAFF
V gene: TRBV7-6; J gene: TRBJ2-1; CDR3 protein: CASSPQAGGFYNEQFF
V gene: TRBV7-6; J gene: TRBJ1-1; CDR3 protein: CASSPSGDTEAFF
V gene: TRBV28; J gene: TRBJ2-6; CDR3 protein: CASSGLGGVLTGANVLTF
V gene: TRBV18; J gene: TRBJ1-3; CDR3 protein: CASTDKQGIGNTIYF
V gene: TRBV25-1; J gene: TRBJ1-2; CDR3 protein: CASSESRETNYGYTF
V gene: TRBV19; J gene: TRBJ1-2; CDR3 protein: CASSIGTTGDYGYTF
V gene: TRBV4-3; J gene: TRBJ2-5; CDR3 protein: CASSQGGRSAETQYF
V gene: TRBV7-2; J gene: TRBJ2-7; CDR3 protein: CASSESTGAGYEQYF
V gene: TRBV5-6; J gene: TRBJ2-2; CDR3 protein: CASSKGLAGANTGELFF
V gene: TRBV19; J gene: TRBJ2-1; CDR3 protein: CASSELTYNEQFF
V gene: TRBV19; J gene: TRBJ1-1; CDR3 protein: CASSHRGGTEAFF
V gene: TRBV27; J gene: TRBJ2-7; CDR3 protein: CASSFRGRFEQYF